This TCR beta chain comes out of a study of blood T cell repertoires in COVID-19. Study background: The United States, Italy and Spain supplied acute and convalescent COVID-19 samples. T cells, B-cell-depleted T cells, or PBMCs supplied cDNA or gDNA.

Source study methods: Amplifying reference gene primers gave estimates of nucleated cell counts. The assay was immunoSEQ multiplex PCR, and TCRdb's table has in-frame clones only and misses some. That table furnishes V, J and clone size, whereas the DNA furnished D and trimming. The sample yields about 150,000 clones, 75% to 90% seen once. The CDR3 is 17 amino acids. Germline CDR1 reads MNHNY; CDR2 reads SVGAGI (reference sequence). J lost 0 bases, V lost 5 bases, and 12 bases had no gene match. The TCR originated in a man aged 18 to 29 with COVID-19, enrolled during active disease. Material for sequencing was peripheral blood. The V call is TRBV6-6, the J call TRBJ1-1, with TRBD1 matching 7 bases. Here the CDR3 DNA reads TGTGCCAGCAGTCCCGGGACAGCAATCTTTATGAACACTGAAGCTTTCTTT. Its protein product is CASSPGTAIFMNTEAFF.